The 8 T cell receptor beta chains below all came from one sample that was sequenced in a study of Ad26.COV2.S vaccination and SARS-CoV-2 variants (dated by TCRdb to 2020 to 2022). The library was made by the immunoSEQ multiplex PCR assay. Not all clones reach the TCRdb copy of this immuneACCESS table, which keeps in-frame sequences only. Checked studies attribute under half of the gap to unresolved V genes and leave the rest unexplained. The sample contains 300,000 to 400,000 clones, roughly nine tenths of them found a single time. Clones ranked in the top ten supply about 6.4% of the sample. The label giving this sample's treatment or condition can be read as: around 19 received Ad26.COV2.S at low or high dose, single or two shots; five or six received placebo; per-sample allocation not given. For vaccine and placebo recipients, repertoires were sequenced using samples collected on day 63 after the first injection.

The sample consisted of peripheral blood, taken in a trial of Ad26.COV2.S vaccine versus placebo. The receptors were sampled from a person between 18 and 60 years old who received the Ad26.COV2.S COVID-19 vaccine or a placebo.

This clone was detected only a few times. This chain joins TRBV18 and TRBJ1-1; D is ambiguous. From germline, CDR1 is KGHSH and CDR2 LQKENI. Trimming stripped 3 bases from V and 6 bases from J, with 11 bases between. The CDR3 runs to 13 residues. CDR3 loop: CASSPVPGSEAFF. The CDR3 coding sequence is TGTGCCAGCTCACCTGTTCCCGGGTCTGAAGCTTTCTTT.

The chain combines TRBV19 with TRBJ1-1; D remains unclear. Trimming stripped 1 base from V and 2 bases from J, with 5 bases between. The CDR3 spans 13 residues. Germline V gene lookup returns CDR1 LNHDA and CDR2 SQIVND (reference sequence). The CDR3 spells CASSIAHNTEAFF. CDR3 nucleotide sequence: TGTGCCAGTAGTATAGCACACAACACTGAAGCTTTCTTT.

The V and J genes are TRBV6-5 and TRBJ2-2, with 7 positions matching TRBD1. The CDR3 is 15 residues long. Germline-derived CDR1 and CDR2 are MNHEY and SVGAGI. Trimming took 4 bases from V and 1 from J; bases not matched to a gene: 3. As DNA, the CDR3 is TGTGCCAGCAGTTGGAGACAGGGGAACACCGGGGAGCTGTTTTTT. Translating it yields CASSWRQGNTGELFF.

The CDR3, as DNA: TGTGCCAGCAGCCTCGACCGTGGGCGCGGGGAGCAGTACTTC. It is translated as CASSLDRGRGEQYF. The genes are TRBV7-2 and TRBJ2-7; possible D gene TRBD2, 5 bases. The CDR3 is made up of 14 amino acids. Germline CDR1 reads SGHTA; CDR2 reads FQGNSA. Between the trimmed V and J ends, which lost 5 bases and 7 bases, there was a span of 18 bases.

This chain links TRBV7-2 with TRBJ2-7; D possibly matches TRBD1 or TRBD2 (5 bases each). Trimming shortened V by 4 bases and J by 6 bases, and 19 bases separated the two germline ends. CDR3 length: 15 residues. Germline values: CDR1 SGHTA, CDR2 FQGNSA. CDR3 loop: CASSSRFGGLGEQYF. DNA of the CDR3: TGTGCCAGCAGCTCTCGATTTGGGGGTTTGGGCGAGCAGTACTTC.

V usage is TRBV9 and J usage is TRBJ2-3; weak D call: TRBD2 (6 bases). The CDR3 has 15 residues. The germline V and J ends were trimmed by 2 bases and 0 bases, with 10 bases remaining between them. Per the germline V gene, CDR1 is SGDLS and CDR2 is YYNGEE. CDR3 DNA: TGTGCCAGCAGCGTGGGGACTTTTAGCACAGATACGCAGTATTTT. Its translation is CASSVGTFSTDTQYF.

The V call is TRBV12-3 or TRBV12-4, the J call TRBJ2-1; D gene uncertain. V was shortened by 7 bases and J by 7 bases, with 14 bases between the two germline ends. CDR3 size: 13 residues. CDR3 in DNA: TGTGCCAGCACCCCCCCTCCTAGGAATGAGCAGTTCTTC. Protein product: CASTPPPRNEQFF.

The rearrangement links TRBV4-2 to TRBJ1-4; D is perhaps TRBD1 (6 bases). V lost 0 bases, J lost 8 bases, and 16 bases lay in between. The germline V gene encodes CDR1 LGHNA and CDR2 YNFKEQ. The length of the CDR3 is 16 residues. The CDR3 DNA reads as TGTGCCAGCAGCCAAGACCCGAGGGGGATCGGCGAAAAACTGTTTTTT. Amino acid sequence: CASSQDPRGIGEKLFF.